The T cell receptor (beta chain) under discussion was sequenced for a study of PD-1 blockade in classical Hodgkin lymphoma. Trimming removed 3 bases from V and 0 bases from J, with 9 bases in between. This CDR3 is 15 amino acids long. Germline assignment: CDR1 LNHDA and CDR2 SQIVND (reference sequence). Noted time point: cycle 4 day 1 (C4D1), after 6 weeks of nivolumab. All the patients suffered relapse after autologous stem cell transplantation, and brentuximab vedotin exposure differed. PBMCs were thawed, and CD8+ T cells were then isolated from them by magnetic negative selection. Method: immunoSEQ multiplex PCR; TCRdb's copy keeps in-frame clones and lacks some. The table shows about 20,000 clones, with 75% to 90% occurring only once.

The source is a human donor with classical Hodgkin lymphoma. This chain joins TRBV19 and TRBJ1-5; D unclear. The material sequenced was CD8+ T cells from blood, taken before the fourth cycle of nivolumab. The CDR3 DNA reads as TGTGCCAGTAGTATTATAGGTTATAGCAATCAGCCCCAGCATTTT. It codes for CASSIIGYSNQPQHF.